A single sample gave rise to the 9 T cell receptor beta chains below, sequenced in a study of blood T cell repertoires in COVID-19. The method was immunoSEQ multiplex PCR; TCRdb's version includes in-frame clones alone and lacks a portion of them. The sample shows about 240,000 clones, around 90% of them seen only once. The material sequenced was peripheral blood. The origin of the receptors is a man aged 25 to 40 with COVID-19, enrolled during active disease.

This chain links TRBV11-2 with TRBJ1-6; 10 bases align to TRBD1. V lost 1 base to trimming and J lost 9 bases; unmatched junction nucleotides: 9. Per the germline V gene, CDR1 is SGHAT and CDR2 is FQNNGV. The CDR3 consists of 17 residues. CDR3 residues: CASSLGRSGTGASPLHF. CDR3 sequence (DNA): TGTGCCAGCAGCTTAGGGCGCTCTGGGACAGGGGCTTCACCCCTCCACTTT.

The CDR3 nucleotides are TGTGCCAGCTCACCTCAGACAGGGAAGGCTGAAGCTTTCTTT. It yields the protein CASSPQTGKAEAFF. This chain uses TRBV18 with TRBJ1-1; 7 nucleotides match TRBD1. J lost 6 bases, V lost 3 bases, and 7 bases had no gene match. Germline CDR1 reads KGHSH; CDR2 reads LQKENI. The CDR3 has 14 residues.

In its sample, this clone was seen once. The chain links TRBV4-1 to TRBJ1-5; tentatively, D is TRBD1 (5 bases). The CDR3 contains 14 residues. V shed 4 bases and J shed 6 bases, with 13 bases lying between them. Germline CDR1 MGHRA, CDR2 YSYEKL. CDR3 nucleotide sequence: TGCGCCAGCAGCCTAAGTTGGGGGGGTCAGCCCCAGCATTTT. It encodes CASSLSWGGQPQHF.

This chain uses TRBV5-4 with TRBJ2-3; 12 bases align to TRBD1. V lost 3 bases, J lost 3 bases, and 5 bases stayed unmatched. CDR3 length: 16 amino acids. Germline-derived CDR1 and CDR2 are SGHNT and YYREEE (reference sequence). The CDR3 region is CASSSPGQGATDTQYF. In DNA form, the CDR3 reads TGTGCCAGCAGCTCCCCGGGACAGGGGGCAACAGATACGCAGTATTTT.

The chain links TRBV13 to TRBJ2-5; the D gene is possibly TRBD2 (6 bases). CDR3 length: 13 residues. V was trimmed by 5 bases and J by 4 bases, leaving 11 bases between them. Germline values: CDR1 PRHDT, CDR2 FYEKMQ (reference sequence). CDR3 protein: CASSTGGAETQYF. The DNA for the CDR3 is TGTGCCAGCAGCACAGGCGGGGCAGAGACCCAGTACTTC.

The J gene is TRBJ2-3, the V gene TRBV6-6; TRBD2 matches at 10 bases. The germline V gene encodes CDR1 MNHNY and CDR2 SVGAGI (reference sequence). The J segment lost 6 bases and the V segment lost 8 bases, leaving 20 bases of the junction unmatched. The CDR3 extends over 18 amino acids. CDR3 sequence reads: CASRPGLAIVGGMDTQYF. CDR3 nucleotide sequence: TGTGCCAGCCGTCCGGGACTAGCGATAGTCGGGGGGATGGATACGCAGTATTTT.

The chain links TRBV10-3 to TRBJ1-5; weak D call: TRBD1 (6 bases). Germline CDR1 reads ENHRY; CDR2 reads SYGVKD. This CDR3 is 13 amino acids long. V gave up 6 bases and J gave up 3 bases, with 9 bases separating them. The CDR3 bases are TGTGCCATCAGGGGGGACAACAATCAGCCCCAGCATTTT. Amino acids: CAIRGDNNQPQHF.

This sequence joins TRBV7-2 and TRBJ2-2, with D tentatively TRBD2 (6 bases). Germline CDR1 SGHTA, CDR2 FQGNSA. Trimming removed 7 bases at V and 3 bases at J, with 12 bases between. The CDR3 is made up of 14 amino acids. The CDR3 spells CASIRGTYTGELFF. CDR3 sequence (DNA): TGTGCCAGCATCCGGGGGACCTACACCGGGGAGCTGTTTTTT.

V is TRBV30 and J is TRBJ1-4; D is unresolved. V lost 0 bases to trimming and J lost 5 bases, with 10 bases between them. The germline V gene has CDR1 GTSNPN and CDR2 SVGIG (reference sequence). The CDR3 loop spans 14 amino acids. CDR3 in amino acids: CAWSVPTRNEKLFF. CDR3 DNA sequence: TGTGCCTGGAGTGTACCCACCAGGAATGAAAAACTGTTTTTT.